The sequence of this TCR beta chain was determined in a study of blood T cell repertoires in COVID-19. The assay was immunoSEQ multiplex PCR, and TCRdb's table has in-frame clones only and misses some. This table holds tens of thousands of clones, about 71% found once. This CDR3 comprises 13 residues. The germline V gene has CDR1 SGHDN and CDR2 FVKESK. V lost 4 bases, J lost 9 bases, and 13 bases lay in between. Sequenced sample: peripheral blood. This receptor was taken from a woman between 70 and 85 years old with acute or convalescent COVID-19. This chain uses TRBV14 with TRBJ2-1, with D hard to call. CDR3 nucleotide sequence: TGTGCCAGCAGCCCCGCCGCGGTGAGTGAGCAGTTCTTC. Its protein product is CASSPAAVSEQFF.